What follows is one T cell receptor (beta chain) and its context. The sample is drawn from a study of blood T cell repertoires in COVID-19. In the study overall: Researchers got acute and convalescent COVID-19 samples from the United States, Italy and Spain.

In the original workflow: Amplification from reference gene primers served as the basis for estimated nucleated cell counts. Assay: immunoSEQ multiplex PCR; the TCRdb copy retains only in-frame clones and omits some. V and J calls and clone size are as listed in that table; D and trimming were resolved from the DNA. This table holds 150,000 to 200,000 clones, around 87% found once. Patients of the Seattle cohort, enrolled during active infection, were followed longitudinally. The receptor was derived from a woman in her seventies with COVID-19, enrolled during active disease. Sequences were obtained from peripheral blood.

The CDR3 DNA is TGTGCCAGCAGCCCCGGGGCTAGCGGGGCCTACAATGAGCAGTTCTTC. The encoded protein is CASSPGASGAYNEQFF. The chain joins TRBV7-9 to TRBJ2-1, with 9 bases identical to TRBD2. The CDR3 has 16 residues. Germline CDR1 and CDR2: SEHNR and FQNEAQ (reference sequence). With 5 bases clipped from V and 2 bases from J, the junction kept 7 bases outside the gene matches.